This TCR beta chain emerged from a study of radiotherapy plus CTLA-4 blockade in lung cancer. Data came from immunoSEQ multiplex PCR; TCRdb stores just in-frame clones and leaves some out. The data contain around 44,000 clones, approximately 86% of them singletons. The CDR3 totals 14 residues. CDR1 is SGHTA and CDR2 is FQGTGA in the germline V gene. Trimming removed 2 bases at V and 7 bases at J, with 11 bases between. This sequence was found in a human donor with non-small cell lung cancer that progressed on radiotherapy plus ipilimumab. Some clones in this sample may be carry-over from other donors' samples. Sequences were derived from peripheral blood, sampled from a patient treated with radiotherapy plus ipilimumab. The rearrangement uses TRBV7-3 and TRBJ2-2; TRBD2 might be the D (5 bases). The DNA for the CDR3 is TGTGCCAGCAGCTTACAACCCGGGAACGGGGAGCTGTTTTTT. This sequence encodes CASSLQPGNGELFF.